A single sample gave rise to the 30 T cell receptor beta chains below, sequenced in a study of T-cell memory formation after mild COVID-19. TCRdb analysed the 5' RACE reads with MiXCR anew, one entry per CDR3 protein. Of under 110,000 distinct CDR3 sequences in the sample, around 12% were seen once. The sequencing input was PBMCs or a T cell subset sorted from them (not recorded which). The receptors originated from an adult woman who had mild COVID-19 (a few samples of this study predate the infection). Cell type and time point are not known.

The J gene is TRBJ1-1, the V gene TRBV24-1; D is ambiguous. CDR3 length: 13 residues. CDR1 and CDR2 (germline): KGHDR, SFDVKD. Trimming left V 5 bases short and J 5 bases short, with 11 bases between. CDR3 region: CATSASRRTEAFF. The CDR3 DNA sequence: TGTGCCACCAGTGCGTCAAGGAGAACTGAAGCTTTCTTT.

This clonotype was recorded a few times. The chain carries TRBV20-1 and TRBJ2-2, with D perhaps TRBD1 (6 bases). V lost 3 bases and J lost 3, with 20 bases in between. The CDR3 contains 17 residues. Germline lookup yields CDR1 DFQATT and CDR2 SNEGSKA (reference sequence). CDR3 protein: CSASNQGPQGYTGELFF. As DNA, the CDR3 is TGCAGTGCTAGTAACCAGGGCCCCCAGGGGTACACCGGGGAGCTGTTTTTT.

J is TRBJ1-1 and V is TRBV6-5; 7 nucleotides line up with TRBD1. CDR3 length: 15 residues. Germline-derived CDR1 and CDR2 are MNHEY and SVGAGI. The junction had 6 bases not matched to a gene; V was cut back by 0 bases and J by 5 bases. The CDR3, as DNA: TGTGCCAGCAGTTACTCAGACAGGGAAGGGACTGAAGCTTTCTTT. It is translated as CASSYSDREGTEAFF.

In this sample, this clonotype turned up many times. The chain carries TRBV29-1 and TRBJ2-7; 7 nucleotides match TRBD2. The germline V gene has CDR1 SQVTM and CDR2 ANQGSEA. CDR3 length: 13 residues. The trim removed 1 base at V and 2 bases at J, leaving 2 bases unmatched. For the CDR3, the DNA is TGCAGCGTTGAAGGGGGGGGAACCTACGAGCAGTACTTC. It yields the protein CSVEGGGTYEQYF.

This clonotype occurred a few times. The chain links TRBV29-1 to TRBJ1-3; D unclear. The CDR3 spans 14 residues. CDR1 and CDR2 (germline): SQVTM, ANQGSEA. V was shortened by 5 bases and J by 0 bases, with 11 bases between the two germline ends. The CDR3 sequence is CSVPGPGSGNTIYF. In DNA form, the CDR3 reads TGCAGCGTTCCCGGGCCTGGCTCTGGAAACACCATATATTTT.

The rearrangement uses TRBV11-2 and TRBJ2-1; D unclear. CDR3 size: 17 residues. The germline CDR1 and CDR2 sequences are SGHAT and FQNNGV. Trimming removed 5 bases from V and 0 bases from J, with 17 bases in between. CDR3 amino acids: CASSRFAVGSSYNEQFF. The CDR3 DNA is TGTGCCAGCAGCCGATTTGCGGTGGGCAGCTCCTACAATGAGCAGTTCTTC. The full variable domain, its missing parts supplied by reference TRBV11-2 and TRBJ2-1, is EAGVAQSPRYKIIEKRQSVAFWCNPISGHATLYWYQQILGQGPKLLIQFQNNGVVDDSQLPKDRFSAERLKGVDSTLKIQPAKLEDSAVYLCASSRFAVGSSYNEQFFGPGTRLTVL.

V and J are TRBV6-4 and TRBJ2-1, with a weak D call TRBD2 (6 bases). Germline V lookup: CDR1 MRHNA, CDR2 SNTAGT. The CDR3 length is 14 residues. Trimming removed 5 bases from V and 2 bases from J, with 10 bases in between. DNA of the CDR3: TGTGCCAGCAGTCGCGGGGACCCCTACAATGAGCAGTTCTTC. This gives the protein CASSRGDPYNEQFF.

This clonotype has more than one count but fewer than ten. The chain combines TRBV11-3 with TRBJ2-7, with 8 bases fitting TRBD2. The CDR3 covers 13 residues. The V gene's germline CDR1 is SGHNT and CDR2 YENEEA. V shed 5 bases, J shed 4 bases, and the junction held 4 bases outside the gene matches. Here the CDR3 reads CASSPRLAYEQYF. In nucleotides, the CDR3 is TGTGCCAGCAGCCCGAGACTAGCGTACGAGCAGTACTTC.

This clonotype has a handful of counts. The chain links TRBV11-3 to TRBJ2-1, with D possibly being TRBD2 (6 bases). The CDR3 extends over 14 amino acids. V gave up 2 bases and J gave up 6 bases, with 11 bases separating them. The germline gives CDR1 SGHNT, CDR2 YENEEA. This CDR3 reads CASSLLARPNEQFF. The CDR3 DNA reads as TGTGCCAGCAGCTTACTAGCGAGGCCCAATGAGCAGTTCTTC.

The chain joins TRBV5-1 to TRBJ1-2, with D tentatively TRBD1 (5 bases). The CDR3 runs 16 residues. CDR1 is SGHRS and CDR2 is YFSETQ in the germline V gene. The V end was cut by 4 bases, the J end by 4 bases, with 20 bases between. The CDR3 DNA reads TGCGCCAGCAGCAGGGGCTGGAGAGACGACATCTATGGCTACACCTTC. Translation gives CASSRGWRDDIYGYTF.

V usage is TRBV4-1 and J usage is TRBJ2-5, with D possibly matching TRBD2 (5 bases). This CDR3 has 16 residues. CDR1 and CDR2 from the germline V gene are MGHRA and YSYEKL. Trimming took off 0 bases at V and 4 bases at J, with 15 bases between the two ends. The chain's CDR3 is CASSQDGGGPRETQYF. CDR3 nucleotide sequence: TGCGCCAGCAGCCAAGATGGTGGCGGGCCGAGAGAGACCCAGTACTTC.

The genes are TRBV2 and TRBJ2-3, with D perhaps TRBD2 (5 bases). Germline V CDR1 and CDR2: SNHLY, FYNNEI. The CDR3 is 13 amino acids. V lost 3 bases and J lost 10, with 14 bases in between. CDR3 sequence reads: CASSDLLELAQYF. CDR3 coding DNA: TGTGCCAGCAGTGACCTACTAGAGCTTGCGCAGTATTTT. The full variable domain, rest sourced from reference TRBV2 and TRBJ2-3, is EPEVTQTPSHQVTQMGQEVILRCVPISNHLYFYWYRQILGQKVEFLVSFYNNEISEKSEIFDDQFSVERPDGSNFTLKIRSTKLEDSAMYFCASSDLLELAQYFGPGTRLTVL.

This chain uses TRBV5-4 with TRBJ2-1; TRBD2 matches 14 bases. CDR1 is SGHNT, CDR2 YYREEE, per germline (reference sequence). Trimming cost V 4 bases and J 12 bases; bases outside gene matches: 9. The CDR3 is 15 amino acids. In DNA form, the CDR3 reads TGTGCCAGCAGCGAGGGACTAGCGGGGGCTCTGGTGCAGTTCTTC. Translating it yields CASSEGLAGALVQFF.

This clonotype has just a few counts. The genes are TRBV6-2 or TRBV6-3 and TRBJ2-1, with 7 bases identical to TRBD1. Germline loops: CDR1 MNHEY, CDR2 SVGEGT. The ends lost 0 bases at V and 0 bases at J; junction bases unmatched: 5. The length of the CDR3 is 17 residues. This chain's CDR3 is CASSYSTAGGSYNEQFF. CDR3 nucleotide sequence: TGTGCCAGCAGTTACTCGACGGCAGGGGGCTCCTACAATGAGCAGTTCTTC.

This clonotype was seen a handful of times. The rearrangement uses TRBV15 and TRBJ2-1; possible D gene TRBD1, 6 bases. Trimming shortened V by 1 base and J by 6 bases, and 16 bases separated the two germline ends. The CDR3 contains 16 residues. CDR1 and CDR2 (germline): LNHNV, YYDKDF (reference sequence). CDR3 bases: TGTGCCACCAGCAGAGGGGCCGCGACAGGCCGCAATGAGCAGTTCTTC. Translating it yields CATSRGAATGRNEQFF.

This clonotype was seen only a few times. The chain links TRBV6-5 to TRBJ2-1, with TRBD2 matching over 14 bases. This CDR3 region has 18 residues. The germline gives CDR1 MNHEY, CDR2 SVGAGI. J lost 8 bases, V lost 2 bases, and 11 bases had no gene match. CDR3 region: CASSYRPTSGRAVDEQFF. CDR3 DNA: TGTGCCAGCAGTTACCGACCGACTAGCGGGAGGGCCGTGGATGAGCAGTTCTTC.

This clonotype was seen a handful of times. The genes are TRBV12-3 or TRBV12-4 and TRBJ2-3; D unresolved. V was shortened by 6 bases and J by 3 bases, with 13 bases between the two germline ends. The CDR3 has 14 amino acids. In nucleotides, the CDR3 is TGTGCCAGCAGGGTCGGGCTGGGGACAGATACGCAGTATTTT. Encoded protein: CASRVGLGTDTQYF.

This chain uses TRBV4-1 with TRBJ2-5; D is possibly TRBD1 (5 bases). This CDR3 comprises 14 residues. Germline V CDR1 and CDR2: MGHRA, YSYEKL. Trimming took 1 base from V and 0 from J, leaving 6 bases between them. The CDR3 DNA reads TGCGCCAGCAGCCAAGGACAGTACCAAGAGACCCAGTACTTC. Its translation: CASSQGQYQETQYF.

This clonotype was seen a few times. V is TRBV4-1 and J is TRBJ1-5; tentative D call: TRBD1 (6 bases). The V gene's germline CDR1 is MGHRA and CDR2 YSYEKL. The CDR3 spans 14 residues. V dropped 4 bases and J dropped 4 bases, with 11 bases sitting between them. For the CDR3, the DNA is TGCGCCAGCAGCCCGGACAGAGATAATCAGCCCCAGCATTTT. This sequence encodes CASSPDRDNQPQHF.

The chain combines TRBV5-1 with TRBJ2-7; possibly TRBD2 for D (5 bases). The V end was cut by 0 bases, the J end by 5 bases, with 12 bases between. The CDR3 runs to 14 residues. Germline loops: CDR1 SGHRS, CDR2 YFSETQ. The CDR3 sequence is CASSLGLAVHEQYF. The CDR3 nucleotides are TGCGCCAGCAGCTTGGGTCTAGCAGTCCACGAGCAGTACTTC.

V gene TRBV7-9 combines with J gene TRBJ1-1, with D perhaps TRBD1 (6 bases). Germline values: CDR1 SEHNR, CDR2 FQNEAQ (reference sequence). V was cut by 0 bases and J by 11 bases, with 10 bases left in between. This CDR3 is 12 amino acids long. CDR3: CASSLATRGAFF. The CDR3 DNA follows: TGTGCCAGCAGCTTAGCGACCAGGGGTGCTTTCTTT.

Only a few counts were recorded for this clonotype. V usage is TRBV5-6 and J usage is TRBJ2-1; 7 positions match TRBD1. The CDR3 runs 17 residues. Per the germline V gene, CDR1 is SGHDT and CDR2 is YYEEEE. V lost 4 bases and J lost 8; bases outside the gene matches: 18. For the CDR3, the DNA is TGTGCCAGCAGCGCCCTTCTCCGGGACAGAGTTAAAGATGAGCAGTTCTTC. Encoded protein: CASSALLRDRVKDEQFF. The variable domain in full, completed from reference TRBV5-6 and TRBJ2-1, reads DAGVTQSPTHLIKTRGQQVTLRCSPKSGHDTVSWYQQALGQGPQFIFQYYEEEERQRGNFPDRFSGHQFPNYSSELNVNALLLGDSALYLCASSALLRDRVKDEQFFGPGTRLTVL.

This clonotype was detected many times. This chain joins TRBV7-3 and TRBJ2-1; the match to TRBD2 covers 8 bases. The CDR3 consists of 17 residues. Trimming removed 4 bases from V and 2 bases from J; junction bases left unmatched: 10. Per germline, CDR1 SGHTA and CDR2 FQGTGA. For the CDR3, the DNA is TGTGCCAGCAGCTCCCTTCTCGGGGGGGCCACCTACAATGAGCAGTTCTTC. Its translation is CASSSLLGGATYNEQFF.

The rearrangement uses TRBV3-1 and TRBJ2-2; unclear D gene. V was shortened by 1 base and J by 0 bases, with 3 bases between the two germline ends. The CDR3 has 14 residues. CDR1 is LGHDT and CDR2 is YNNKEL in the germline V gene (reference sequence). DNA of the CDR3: TGTGCCAGCAGCCAAGGCCCGAACACCGGGGAGCTGTTTTTT. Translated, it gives CASSQGPNTGELFF.

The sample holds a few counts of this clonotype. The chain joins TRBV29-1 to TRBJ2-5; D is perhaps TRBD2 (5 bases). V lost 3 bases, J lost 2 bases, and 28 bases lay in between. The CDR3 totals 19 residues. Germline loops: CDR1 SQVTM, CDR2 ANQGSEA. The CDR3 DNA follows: TGCAGCGTTGAGCTTTATGCTAGCCTTACCTTCCACACTCAAGAGACCCAGTACTTC. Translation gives CSVELYASLTFHTQETQYF.

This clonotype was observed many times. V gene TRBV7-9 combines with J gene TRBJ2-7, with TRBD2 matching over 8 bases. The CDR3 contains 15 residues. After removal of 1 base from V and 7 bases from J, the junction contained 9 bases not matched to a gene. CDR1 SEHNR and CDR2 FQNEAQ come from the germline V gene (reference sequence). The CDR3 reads CASSLVSGTRREQYF. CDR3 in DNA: TGTGCCAGCAGCTTAGTTAGCGGGACCCGGCGGGAGCAGTACTTC.

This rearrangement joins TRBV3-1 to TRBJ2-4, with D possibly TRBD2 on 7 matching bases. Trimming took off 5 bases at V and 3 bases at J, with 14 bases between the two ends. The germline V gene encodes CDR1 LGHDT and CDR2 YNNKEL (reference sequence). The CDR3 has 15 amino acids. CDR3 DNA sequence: TGTGCCAGCAGCAGGGGGGGCGAGGACAAAAACATTCAGTACTTC. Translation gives CASSRGGEDKNIQYF.

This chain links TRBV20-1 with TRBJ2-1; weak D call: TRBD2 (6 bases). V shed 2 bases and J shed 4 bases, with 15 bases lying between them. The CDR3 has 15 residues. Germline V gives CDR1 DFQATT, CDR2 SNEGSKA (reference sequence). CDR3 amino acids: CSARIGSGLYNEQFF. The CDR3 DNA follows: TGCAGTGCTAGAATAGGGAGCGGGCTTTACAATGAGCAGTTCTTC.

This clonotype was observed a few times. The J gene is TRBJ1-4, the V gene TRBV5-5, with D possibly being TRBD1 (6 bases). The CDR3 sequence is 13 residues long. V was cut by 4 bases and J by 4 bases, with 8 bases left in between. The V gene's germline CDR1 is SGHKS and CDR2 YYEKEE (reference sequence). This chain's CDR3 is CASSLQGNEKLFF. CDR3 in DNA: TGTGCCAGCAGCCTACAGGGTAATGAAAAACTGTTTTTT.

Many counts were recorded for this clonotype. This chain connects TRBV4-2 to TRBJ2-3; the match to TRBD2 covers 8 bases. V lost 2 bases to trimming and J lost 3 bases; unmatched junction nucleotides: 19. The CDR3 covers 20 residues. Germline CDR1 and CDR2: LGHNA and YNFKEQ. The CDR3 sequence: CASSQTHGIWAGGDTDTQYF. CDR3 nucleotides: TGTGCCAGCAGCCAAACCCACGGCATTTGGGCGGGAGGTGATACAGATACGCAGTATTTT.